This T cell receptor beta chain was captured by sequencing in a study of shared T cell receptors in the human thymus. Assay: immunoSEQ multiplex PCR; the TCRdb copy retains only in-frame clones and omits some. The sample records about 660,000 clones, over 75% being singletons. The CDR3 totals 14 residues. The germline V gene has CDR1 SQVTM and CDR2 ANQGSEA. Trimming removed 4 bases at V and 0 bases at J, with 12 bases between. These data also featured in a second study, about human thymus T cells. That paper states: Donors were healthy Finnish infants having corrective surgery for congenital heart defects. Corrective heart surgery yielded the resections from which the thymus tissue came. Thymic and blood repertoires appeared to display a bias in their usage of V and J genes. Related research examined unrelated individuals and reported that their thymic repertoires overlapped highly.

The receptor comes from a boy younger than two with a congenital heart defect. The chain is built from TRBV29-1 and TRBJ2-5; D unclear. The sample comprised thymocytes. Written as DNA, the CDR3 is TGCAGCGTTGGCCTCCACAGCTACCAAGAGACCCAGTACTTC. It encodes CSVGLHSYQETQYF. The full variable domain, its missing parts supplied by reference TRBV29-1 and TRBJ2-5, is SAVISQKPSRDICQRGTSLTIQCQVDSQVTMMFWYRQQPGQSLTLIATANQGSEATYESGFVIDKFPISRPNLTFSTLTVSNMSPEDSSIYLCSVGLHSYQETQYFGPGTRLLVL.